Shown below are 27 T cell receptor beta chains from a single sample sequenced in a study of blood T cell repertoires in COVID-19. Clones were read by immunoSEQ multiplex PCR, and TCRdb kept only the in-frame ones, dropping some. The table includes around 100,000 clones, over 75% detected once. Sequenced input: peripheral blood. The receptors were gathered from a human donor in a cohort sampled during active COVID-19.

In this sample, this clone turned up a few times. V is TRBV29-1 and J is TRBJ1-2; D is possibly TRBD1 (6 bases). Germline V gives CDR1 SQVTM, CDR2 ANQGSEA. V shed 6 bases and J shed 0 bases, with 8 bases lying between them. This CDR3 region has 12 residues. CDR3 loop: CSVSGANYGYTF. CDR3 in DNA: TGCAGCGTCTCAGGGGCTAACTATGGCTACACCTTC.

J is TRBJ1-2 and V is TRBV3-1 (or the pseudogene TRBV3-2); 7 nucleotides line up with TRBD1. The V gene end was trimmed by 8 bases and the J gene end by 4 bases; junction bases not matched to a gene: 7. From germline, CDR1 is LGHDT and CDR2 YNNKEL (reference sequence). The CDR3 totals 13 residues. CDR3 DNA: TGTGCCAGCCAACTCAGGGGGGCCTATGGCTACACCTTC. Encoded protein: CASQLRGAYGYTF.

This clone has a handful of counts. The chain joins TRBV10-2 to TRBJ2-5; TRBD2 aligns across 11 bases. CDR1 is WSHSY, CDR2 SAAADI, per germline. CDR3 length: 15 amino acids. V shed 6 bases and J 4 bases; nucleotides not matched to a gene: 7. CDR3 nucleotide sequence: TGCGCCAGCAGGATAACTAGCGGGAGTGGAGAGACCCAGTACTTC. Translated, it gives CASRITSGSGETQYF.

The chain recombines TRBV11-2 with TRBJ2-3; TRBD1 matches at 9 bases. The CDR3 covers 16 residues. The V gene end was trimmed by 2 bases and the J gene end by 4 bases; junction bases not matched to a gene: 7. Germline-derived CDR1 and CDR2 are SGHAT and FQNNGV. DNA for the CDR3: TGTGCCAGCAGCTTATATGACAGGGGGAGCGCAGATACGCAGTATTTT. Its protein is CASSLYDRGSADTQYF.

The rearrangement links TRBV5-6 to TRBJ2-1; D is ambiguous. This CDR3 spans 15 amino acids. Germline CDR1 reads SGHDT; CDR2 reads YYEEEE. V lost 5 bases and J 0 bases, leaving 12 bases between the germline ends. The CDR3 DNA follows: TGTGCCAGCAGTTATATTGAGAGCTCCTACAATGAGCAGTTCTTC. The encoded protein is CASSYIESSYNEQFF.

The genes are TRBV28 and TRBJ2-7; tentatively, D is TRBD2 (7 bases). V lost 5 bases to trimming and J lost 4 bases, with 21 bases between them. The CDR3 sequence is 16 residues long. Germline CDR1 and CDR2: MDHEN and SYDVKM. The CDR3 nucleotides read TGTGCCAGCAGTCCCTTCGGGGGGCGGGCCCCTTACGAGCAGTACTTC. Amino acids: CASSPFGGRAPYEQYF.

V usage is TRBV29-1 and J usage is TRBJ1-5; D not resolved. Trimming removed 8 bases at V and 3 bases at J, with 11 bases between. CDR3 length: 12 amino acids. The V gene's germline CDR1 is SQVTM and CDR2 ANQGSEA. As DNA, the CDR3 is TGCAGCCCCGGGAGGTCCAATCAGCCCCAGCATTTT. Protein product: CSPGRSNQPQHF.

The gene calls are TRBV6-6 and TRBJ1-1; TRBD1 is a possible D gene (6 bases). The V end lost 7 bases, the J end lost 5 bases, and 11 bases lay between the germline ends. Per germline, CDR1 MNHNY and CDR2 SVGAGI (reference sequence). This CDR3 spans 12 amino acids. CDR3 DNA: TGTGCCAGCATCTCCCAGGGGACTGAAGCTTTCTTT. Protein: CASISQGTEAFF.

The chain recombines TRBV7-2 with TRBJ2-2; 8 bases fit TRBD2. Germline-derived CDR1 and CDR2 are SGHTA and FQGNSA. V gave up 5 bases and J gave up 5 bases; unmatched junction bases: 7. CDR3 size: 15 residues. CDR3 residues: CASSASGSLTGELFF. CDR3 DNA sequence: TGTGCCAGCAGCGCAAGCGGGAGTTTGACCGGGGAGCTGTTTTTT. Using reference TRBV7-2 and TRBJ2-2 for the parts outside the CDR3, the full variable domain is GAGVSQSPSNKVTEKGKDVELRCDPISGHTALYWYRQSLGQGLEFLIYFQGNSAPDKSGLPSDRFSAERTGGSVSTLTIQRTQQEDSAVYLCASSASGSLTGELFFGEGSRLTVL.

The chain uses TRBV7-9 and TRBJ1-1; 8 bases are a match to TRBD1. Germline V lookup: CDR1 SEHNR, CDR2 FQNEAQ (reference sequence). CDR3 length: 14 amino acids. The trim removed 4 bases at V and 6 bases at J, leaving 7 bases unmatched. In DNA form, the CDR3 reads TGTGCCAGCAGCTGGTCACAGGGGGTCTCTGAAGCTTTCTTT. Translating it yields CASSWSQGVSEAFF.

The chain is built from TRBV5-1 and TRBJ1-6; 9 bases align to TRBD1. Germline V lookup: CDR1 SGHRS, CDR2 YFSETQ. The CDR3 is 17 residues long. Trimming removed 0 bases from V and 8 bases from J; junction bases left unmatched: 9. CDR3 coding DNA: TGCGCCAGCAGCTTGGCTCCCCGGACAGGGGATTATTCACCCCTCCACTTT. The encoded protein is CASSLAPRTGDYSPLHF.

The chain is built from TRBV19 and TRBJ1-2; TRBD1 is a possible D gene (6 bases). The CDR3 runs to 17 residues. The germline V and J ends were trimmed by 3 bases and 5 bases, with 22 bases remaining between them. Germline lookup yields CDR1 LNHDA and CDR2 SQIVND (reference sequence). CDR3 DNA: TGTGCCAGTAGTATCGCCCCTCGGGCAGGGGCCTTATATGGCTACACCTTC. It codes for CASSIAPRAGALYGYTF.

The chain employs TRBV27 and TRBJ1-5; perhaps TRBD1 as D (6 bases). Deletions cut 6 bases from V and 7 bases from J, with 22 bases between. Germline CDR1 is MNHEY and CDR2 is SMNVEV (reference sequence). The CDR3 is 16 residues long. In DNA, the CDR3 is TGTGCCAGCAGCACACGGACAGAATTTCGGAGCCAGCCCCAGCATTTT. Protein: CASSTRTEFRSQPQHF.

The chain has TRBV12-2 and TRBJ1-2; the table's TRBD1 call for D was not verified on the DNA. TRBV12-2 constitutes a pseudogene. The CDR3 is made up of 17 amino acids. CDR3 DNA: TGTGCAAGTCGCTGTACCATCCCGGGACAGTGGAACTATGGCTACACCTTC. Encoded protein: CASRCTIPGQWNYGYTF.

The DNA of the CDR3 is TGTGCCAGCAGCAGACGTACCGGGTTTGGGTCACCCCTCCACTTT. Translation: CASSRRTGFGSPLHF. The chain employs TRBV7-2 and TRBJ1-6; D remains ambiguous. The CDR3 has 15 residues. Germline lookup yields CDR1 SGHTA and CDR2 FQGNSA. Trimming removed 5 bases from V and 10 bases from J, with 18 bases in between.

This clone was picked up a small number of times. The chain carries TRBV19 and TRBJ2-7, with D unresolved. Trimming left V 5 bases short and J 1 base short, with 12 bases between. Looked up from germline, CDR1 is LNHDA and CDR2 is SQIVND (reference sequence). The CDR3 is 14 amino acids. In nucleotides, the CDR3 is TGTGCCAGTAGTCCGAGATACGATTCCTACGAGCAGTACTTC. Translation gives CASSPRYDSYEQYF.

CDR3 sequence: CASSQDRGIYNEQFF. DNA of the CDR3: TGTGCCAGCAGTCAGGACAGGGGGATCTACAATGAGCAGTTCTTC. The chain employs TRBV6-5 and TRBJ2-1; TRBD1 aligns across 10 bases. The V segment lost 5 bases and the J segment 3 bases; nucleotides outside the gene matches: 4. This CDR3 region has 15 residues. Per the germline V gene, CDR1 is MNHEY and CDR2 is SVGAGI.

On this clone: The sample holds other DNA sequences that translate to the same CDR3. The chain recombines TRBV5-6 with TRBJ1-2; 7 bases fit TRBD1. Per germline, CDR1 SGHDT and CDR2 YYEEEE. The CDR3 sequence is 13 residues long. Losses at the gene ends were 0 bases for V and 6 bases for J; bases not matched to a gene: 2. The CDR3 coding sequence is TGTGCCAGCAGCTTGGGACAGGGACATGGCTACACCTTC. Protein sequence: CASSLGQGHGYTF.

The rearrangement uses TRBV5-6 and TRBJ2-5; the D is unclear. Germline V CDR1 and CDR2: SGHDT, YYEEEE. The V gene lost 5 bases and the J gene lost 4 bases, with 15 bases spanning the gap. This CDR3 region has 14 residues. The chain's CDR3 is CASSKLILAETQYF. CDR3 bases: TGTGCCAGCAGTAAATTGATTTTAGCAGAGACCCAGTACTTC.

The chain has TRBV5-4 and TRBJ2-7, with a possible D match to TRBD2 (5 bases). Trimming cost V 4 bases and J 1 base, with 18 bases left between them. Germline lookup yields CDR1 SGHNT and CDR2 YYREEE (reference sequence). The CDR3 is 16 residues long. CDR3 sequence: CASSVEVVRGSYEQYF. CDR3 nucleotide sequence: TGTGCCAGCAGCGTTGAGGTAGTCCGAGGGTCCTACGAGCAGTACTTC.

The chain has TRBV7-8 and TRBJ2-7; 13 bases agree with TRBD2. Per the germline V gene, CDR1 is SGHVS and CDR2 is FQNEAQ. Losses at the gene ends were 4 bases for V and 7 bases for J; bases not matched to a gene: 1. The CDR3 runs 13 residues. The CDR3 protein is CASSSGLAGEQYF. CDR3 DNA sequence: TGTGCCAGCAGCTCGGGACTAGCGGGGGAGCAGTACTTC. The full variable domain, completed using reference TRBV7-8 and TRBJ2-7, is GAGVSQSPRYKVAKRGQDVALRCDPISGHVSLFWYQQALGQGPEFLTYFQNEAQLDKSGLPSDRFFAERPEGSVSTLKIQRTQQEDSAVYLCASSSGLAGEQYFGPGTRLTVT.

This chain links TRBV7-9 with TRBJ2-3; 9 nucleotides agree with TRBD1. This CDR3 is built from 16 residues. The ends lost 3 bases at V and 6 bases at J; junction bases unmatched: 10. Germline V gene sequence: CDR1 SEHNR, CDR2 FQNEAQ (reference sequence). As DNA, the CDR3 is TGTGCCAGCAGCTTTCTCCCGGGACAGGGTGCCGATACGCAGTATTTT. This encodes CASSFLPGQGADTQYF.

The V gene is TRBV10-3, the J gene TRBJ2-7, with D maybe TRBD2 (6 bases). The germline CDR1 and CDR2 sequences are ENHRY and SYGVKD. The V end was cut by 6 bases, the J end by 6 bases, with 12 bases between. There are 12 residues in the CDR3. This CDR3 is CAISFSGAEQYF. Here the CDR3 DNA reads TGTGCCATCAGCTTTAGCGGCGCCGAGCAGTACTTC.

The chain uses TRBV5-1 and TRBJ2-7; TRBD2 matches at 14 bases. Germline V CDR1 and CDR2: SGHRS, YFSETQ. The V and J ends lost 0 bases and 0 bases, in that order; junction bases with no gene match: 8. This CDR3 has 19 amino acids. For the CDR3, the DNA is TGCGCCAGCAGCTTGGGCGGACTAGCGGGAGGCCAAGGCTCCTACGAGCAGTACTTC. Translation: CASSLGGLAGGQGSYEQYF.

This clone was detected only a few times. This rearrangement joins TRBV5-4 to TRBJ1-2; D is ambiguous. The CDR3 sequence is 14 residues long. The V and J ends lost 1 base and 2 bases respectively, with 9 bases between them. CDR1 is SGHNT, CDR2 YYREEE, per germline (reference sequence). The chain's CDR3 is CASSLPSQNYGYTF. The CDR3 nucleotides are TGTGCCAGCAGCTTGCCATCCCAGAACTATGGCTACACCTTC. Full variable domain (outside the CDR3, taken from reference TRBV5-4 and TRBJ1-2): ETGVTQSPTHLIKTRGQQVTLRCSSQSGHNTVSWYQQALGQGPQFIFQYYREEENGRGNFPPRFSGLQFPNYSSELNVNALELDDSALYLCASSLPSQNYGYTFGSGTRLTVV.

This chain connects TRBV7-8 to TRBJ1-1; TRBD1 might be the D (6 bases). From germline, CDR1 is SGHVS and CDR2 FQNEAQ. The CDR3 runs 16 residues. The V end lost 2 bases, the J end lost 3 bases, and 16 bases lay between the germline ends. The CDR3 is CASSLTSLGAYTEAFF. The DNA for the CDR3 is TGTGCCAGCAGCTTAACGTCTCTGGGGGCCTACACTGAAGCTTTCTTT.

This sequence joins TRBV7-9 and TRBJ1-5; TRBD1 aligns across 11 bases. The J segment lost 2 bases and the V segment lost 9 bases, leaving 15 bases of the junction unmatched. Germline V lookup: CDR1 SEHNR, CDR2 FQNEAQ (reference sequence). There are 18 residues in the CDR3. The CDR3 sequence is CASMTSRDRGEGNQPQHF. In nucleotides, the CDR3 is TGTGCCAGTATGACTTCACGGGACAGGGGGGAAGGCAATCAGCCCCAGCATTTT. Drawing the rest from reference TRBV7-9 and TRBJ1-5, the complete variable domain is DTGVSQNPRHKITKRGQNVTFRCDPISEHNRLYWYRQTLGQGPEFLTYFQNEAQLEKSRLLSDRFSAERPKGSFSTLEIQRTEQGDSAMYLCASMTSRDRGEGNQPQHFGDGTRLSIL.